This T cell receptor beta chain was profiled in a study of blood T cell repertoires in COVID-19. Germline V gene lookup returns CDR1 MNHEY and CDR2 SVGAGI. The CDR3 has 15 residues. With 8 bases removed from V and 5 bases from J, the gap between germline ends came to 20 bases. Generated by immunoSEQ multiplex PCR, the TCRdb table keeps only in-frame clones and is missing some. The sample holds about 9,200 clones; under 90% are singletons and the top ten take approximately 7%. Sample: peripheral blood. The clonotype was recovered from a man between 65 and 85 years old with active COVID-19. This chain connects TRBV6-5 to TRBJ2-3, with D tentatively TRBD2 (6 bases). The CDR3 spells CASSLNSRGQDTQYF. For the CDR3, the DNA is TGTGCCAGCTCTCTCAATTCGCGGGGTCAAGATACGCAGTATTTT.